This T cell receptor (beta chain) was identified during a study of T cells in Graves' hyperthyroidism and ophthalmopathy. The study left out patients who had uncontrolled infection, other autoimmune disease, pregnancy or lactation. CDR3 length: 14 residues. Germline CDR1 reads SGHRS; CDR2 reads YFSETQ. The V end was cut by 6 bases, the J end by 0 bases, with 12 bases between. Amplified regions were TCR beta CDR3 sequences from RNA transcripts. Researchers ran a first-round RT-PCR on the TCR CDR3 using the HTBI primer set. One entry per CDR3 protein results from TCRdb running MiXCR on the multiplex PCR reads. The sample carries 550,000 to 600,000 distinct CDR3 sequences, around 14% recorded once. Findings and caveats of the study: Appearing also in blood were most of the thyroid clonotypes expanded above 0.001.

This clonotype has at least ten counts. Its antigen is not known. Material: blood. The sequence was collected from a woman aged 18 to 35 with Graves' ophthalmopathy. The V gene is TRBV5-1, the J gene TRBJ1-1; D may be TRBD1 (5 bases). The CDR3 region has the DNA TGCGCCAGCAACTCCGGGACCCTGAACACTGAAGCTTTCTTT. It yields the protein CASNSGTLNTEAFF.